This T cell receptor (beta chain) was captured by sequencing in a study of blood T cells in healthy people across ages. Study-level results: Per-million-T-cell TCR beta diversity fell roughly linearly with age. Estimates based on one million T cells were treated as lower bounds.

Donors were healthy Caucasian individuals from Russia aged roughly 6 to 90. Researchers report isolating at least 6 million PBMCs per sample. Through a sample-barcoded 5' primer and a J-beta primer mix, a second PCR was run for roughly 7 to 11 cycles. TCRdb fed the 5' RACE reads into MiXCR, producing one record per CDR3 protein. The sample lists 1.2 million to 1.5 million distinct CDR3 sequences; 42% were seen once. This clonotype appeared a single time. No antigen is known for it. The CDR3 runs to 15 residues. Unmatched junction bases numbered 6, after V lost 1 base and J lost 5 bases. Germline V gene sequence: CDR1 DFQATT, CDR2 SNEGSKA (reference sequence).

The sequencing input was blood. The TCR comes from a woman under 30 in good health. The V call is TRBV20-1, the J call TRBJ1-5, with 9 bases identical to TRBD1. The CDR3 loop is CSARAGTGWHQPQHF. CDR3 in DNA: TGCAGTGCTAGAGCAGGGACAGGGTGGCATCAGCCCCAGCATTTT.